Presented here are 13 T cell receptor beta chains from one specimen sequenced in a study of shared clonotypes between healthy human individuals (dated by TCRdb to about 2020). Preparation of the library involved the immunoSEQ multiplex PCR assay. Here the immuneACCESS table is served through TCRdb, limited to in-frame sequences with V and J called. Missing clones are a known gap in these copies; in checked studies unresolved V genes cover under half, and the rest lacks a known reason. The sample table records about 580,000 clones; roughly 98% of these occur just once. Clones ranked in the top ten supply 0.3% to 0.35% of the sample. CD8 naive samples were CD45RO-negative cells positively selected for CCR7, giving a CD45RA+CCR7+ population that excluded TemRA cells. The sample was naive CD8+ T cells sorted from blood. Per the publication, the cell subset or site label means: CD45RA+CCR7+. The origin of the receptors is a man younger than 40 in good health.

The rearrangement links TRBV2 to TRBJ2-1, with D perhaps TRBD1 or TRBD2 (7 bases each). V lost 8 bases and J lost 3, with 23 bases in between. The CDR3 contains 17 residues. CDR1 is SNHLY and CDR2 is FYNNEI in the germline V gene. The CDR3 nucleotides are TGTGCCAGCCCCGGGGGGCCGTACAGACAGGGCTACAATGAGCAGTTCTTC. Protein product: CASPGGPYRQGYNEQFF.

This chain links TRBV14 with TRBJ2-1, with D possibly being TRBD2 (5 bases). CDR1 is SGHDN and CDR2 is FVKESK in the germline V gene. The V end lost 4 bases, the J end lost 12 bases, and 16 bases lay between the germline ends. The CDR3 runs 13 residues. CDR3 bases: TGTGCCAGCAGCCCCCTTGGAGGCATGGTGCAGTTCTTC. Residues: CASSPLGGMVQFF. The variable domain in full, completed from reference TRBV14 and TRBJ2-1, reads EAGVTQFPSHSVIEKGQTVTLRCDPISGHDNLYWYRRVMGKEIKFLLHFVKESKQDESGMPNNRFLAERTGGTYSTLKVQPAELEDSGVYFCASSPLGGMVQFFGPGTRLTVL.

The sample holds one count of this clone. The CDR3 sequence: CASSLWVTPDTQYF. The DNA of the CDR3 is TGTGCCAGCAGCCTCTGGGTCACTCCGGATACGCAGTATTTT. This rearrangement joins TRBV7-2 to TRBJ2-3; the D is unclear. This CDR3 has 14 amino acids. Germline V gives CDR1 SGHTA, CDR2 FQGNSA. The V and J ends lost 5 bases and 6 bases respectively, with 15 bases between them.

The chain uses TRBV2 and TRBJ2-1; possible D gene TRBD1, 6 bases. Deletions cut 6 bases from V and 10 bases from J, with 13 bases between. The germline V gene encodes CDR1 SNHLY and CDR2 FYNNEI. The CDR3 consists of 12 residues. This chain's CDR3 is CASRDRRSEQFF. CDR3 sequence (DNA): TGTGCCAGCAGAGACAGGCGCAGCGAGCAGTTCTTC. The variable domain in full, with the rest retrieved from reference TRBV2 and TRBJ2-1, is EPEVTQTPSHQVTQMGQEVILRCVPISNHLYFYWYRQILGQKVEFLVSFYNNEISEKSEIFDDQFSVERPDGSNFTLKIRSTKLEDSAMYFCASRDRRSEQFFGPGTRLTVL.

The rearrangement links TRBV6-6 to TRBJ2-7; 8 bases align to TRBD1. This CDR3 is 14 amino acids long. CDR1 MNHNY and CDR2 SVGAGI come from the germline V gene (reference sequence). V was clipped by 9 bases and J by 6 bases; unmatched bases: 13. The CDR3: CASSGTGASGEQYF. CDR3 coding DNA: TGTGCCAGTTCCGGGACAGGCGCCTCGGGCGAGCAGTACTTC.

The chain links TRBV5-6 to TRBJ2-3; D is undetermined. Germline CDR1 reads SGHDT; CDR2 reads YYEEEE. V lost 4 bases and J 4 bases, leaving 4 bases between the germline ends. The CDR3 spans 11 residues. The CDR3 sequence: CASSGSDTQYF. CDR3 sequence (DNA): TGTGCCAGCAGCGGGTCAGATACGCAGTATTTT.

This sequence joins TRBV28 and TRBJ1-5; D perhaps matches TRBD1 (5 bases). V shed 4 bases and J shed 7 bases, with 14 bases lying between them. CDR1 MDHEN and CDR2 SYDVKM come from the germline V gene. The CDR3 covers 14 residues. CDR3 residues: CASSYWRGIQPQHF. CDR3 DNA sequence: TGTGCCAGCAGTTACTGGAGGGGAATCCAGCCCCAGCATTTT.

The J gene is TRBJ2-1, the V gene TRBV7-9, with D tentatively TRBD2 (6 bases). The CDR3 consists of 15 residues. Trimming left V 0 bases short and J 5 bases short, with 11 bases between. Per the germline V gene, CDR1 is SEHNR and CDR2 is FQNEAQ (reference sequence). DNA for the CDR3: TGTGCCAGCAGCTTAGCCCTGGGACTGAACAATGAGCAGTTCTTC. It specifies CASSLALGLNNEQFF.

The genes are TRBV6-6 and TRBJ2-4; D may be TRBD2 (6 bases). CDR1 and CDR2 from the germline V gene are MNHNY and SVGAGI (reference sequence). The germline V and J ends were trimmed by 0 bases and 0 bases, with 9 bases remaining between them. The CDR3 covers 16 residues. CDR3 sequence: CASSYSLEGAKNIQYF. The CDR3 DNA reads TGTGCCAGCAGTTACTCGTTGGAGGGAGCCAAAAACATTCAGTACTTC.

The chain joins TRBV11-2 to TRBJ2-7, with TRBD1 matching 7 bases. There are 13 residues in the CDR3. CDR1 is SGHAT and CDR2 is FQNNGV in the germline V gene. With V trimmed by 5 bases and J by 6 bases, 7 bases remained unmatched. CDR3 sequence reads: CASSRGQPSEQYF. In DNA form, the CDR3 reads TGTGCCAGCAGCCGGGGACAGCCTTCCGAGCAGTACTTC. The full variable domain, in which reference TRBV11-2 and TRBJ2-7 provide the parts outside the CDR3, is EAGVAQSPRYKIIEKRQSVAFWCNPISGHATLYWYQQILGQGPKLLIQFQNNGVVDDSQLPKDRFSAERLKGVDSTLKIQPAKLEDSAVYLCASSRGQPSEQYFGPGTRLTVT.

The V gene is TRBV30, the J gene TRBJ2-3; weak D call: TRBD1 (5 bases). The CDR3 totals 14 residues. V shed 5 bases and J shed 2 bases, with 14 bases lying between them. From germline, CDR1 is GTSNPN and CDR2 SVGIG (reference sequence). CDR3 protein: CAWGAATLTDTQYF. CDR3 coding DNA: TGTGCCTGGGGGGCGGCGACCCTCACAGATACGCAGTATTTT. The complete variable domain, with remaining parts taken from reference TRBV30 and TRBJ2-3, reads SQTIHQWPATLVQPVGSPLSLECTVEGTSNPNLYWYRQAAGRGLQLLFYSVGIGQISSEVPQNLSASRPQDRQFILSSKKLLLSDSGFYLCAWGAATLTDTQYFGPGTRLTVL.

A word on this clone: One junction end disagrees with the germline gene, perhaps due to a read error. The CDR3 region is CASRTGDLRVF. CDR3 DNA sequence: TGTGCCAGCAGGACAGGGGACCTTCGCGTCTTC. The chain links TRBV2 to TRBJ2-1; 8 bases map to TRBD1. Germline loops: CDR1 SNHLY, CDR2 FYNNEI. CDR3 length: 11 amino acids.

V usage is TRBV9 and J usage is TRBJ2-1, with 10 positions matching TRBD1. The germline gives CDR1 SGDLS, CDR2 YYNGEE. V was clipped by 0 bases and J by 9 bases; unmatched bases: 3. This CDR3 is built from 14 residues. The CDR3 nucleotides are TGTGCCAGCAGCGTAGGAGGGACAGGGGTTGAGCAGTTCTTC. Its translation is CASSVGGTGVEQFF.